This entry concerns a single T cell receptor (beta chain). Its antigen is as yet unknown. The sample belongs to a study of CD8 T cells in ankylosing spondylitis. TCRdb independently ran MiXCR on the 5' RACE reads; one entry per CDR3 protein. The repertoire holds about 840,000 distinct CDR3 sequences, with roughly 12% as singletons. Study conclusions and caveats: Clones linked to disease, bearing a CD8+ phenotype, were relatively rare in peripheral blood. Characteristic, it appeared, of ankylosing spondylitis blood was a TCR beta motif of eight highly homologous variants.

The CDR3 is made up of 15 amino acids. The germline V gene has CDR1 LNHNV and CDR2 YYDKDF (reference sequence). V gave up 3 bases and J gave up 2 bases; unmatched junction bases: 6. Sequences were obtained from blood, either unsorted or a sorted T cell fraction (not recorded which). The clonotype was recovered from a male donor with ankylosing spondylitis. The V and J genes are TRBV15 and TRBJ2-7; TRBD1 aligns across 8 bases. The CDR3 nucleotides are TGTGCCACCAGCAGGGGACAGGCCTTGACCTACGAGCAGTACTTC. Its translation: CATSRGQALTYEQYF.